A single sample gave rise to the 2 T cell receptor beta chains below, sequenced in a study of neoadjuvant anti-PD-1 for oral cavity cancer. Clones were sequenced by immunoSEQ multiplex PCR, and TCRdb holds only the in-frame ones, with some missing. The sample has 9,000 to 13,000 clones; roughly half are singletons. The material was tumor tissue, obtained before nivolumab (anti-PD-1) treatment. The receptor set was obtained from a person aged 40 to 85 with oral cavity squamous cell carcinoma.

The chain joins TRBV7-8 to TRBJ2-5; TRBD1 is a possible D gene (5 bases). The CDR3 contains 16 residues. Germline-derived CDR1 and CDR2 are SGHVS and FQNEAQ. Trimming stripped 2 bases from V and 7 bases from J, with 20 bases between. The CDR3 DNA is TGTGCCAGCAGCTTACTACGCAGGGCAGGGCAGGGGACCCAGTACTTC. It yields the protein CASSLLRRAGQGTQYF.

V gene TRBV7-2 combines with J gene TRBJ2-7, with a weak D call TRBD2 (5 bases). The CDR3 runs to 14 residues. Germline CDR1 is SGHTA and CDR2 is FQGNSA. V was pared by 10 bases and J by 2 bases, with 18 bases between. This chain's CDR3 is CAIQRPGRAYEQYF. CDR3 coding DNA: TGTGCCATACAAAGGCCCGGGCGGGCCTACGAGCAGTACTTC.